Listed below are T cell receptor beta chains from one sample, sequenced in a study of post-analysis software for immune sequencing data. Via MiXCR, TCRdb re-called the PCR reads, giving one row per CDR3 protein. The repertoire holds 350,000 to 500,000 distinct CDR3 sequences, 35% to 45% seen once, with 6% to 9% in the top ten. The sequencing input was blood. Receptors originate from a girl aged 2 to 10 with multiple sclerosis. Each CDR3 is given with its conserved first and last residue. D genes are given only for firm matches. Not all rows give a size; the values are once, few, many and, for expanded clones, a class.

>.|TRBJ2-5|TRBV11-2|.
CASSTMLGGGETQYF
TGTGCCAGCAGCACCATGCTTGGGGGAGGAGAGACCCAGTACTTC
>TRBD2|TRBJ2-3|TRBV5-1|.
CASSFQETSVADTQYF
TGCGCCAGCAGCTTCCAAGAGACTAGCGTTGCAGATACGCAGTATTTT
>.|TRBJ2-5|TRBV5-1|.
CASPYRYQETQYF
TGCGCCAGTCCTTATAGATACCAAGAGACCCAGTACTTC
>.|TRBJ2-7|TRBV9|.
CASSGTTNEQYF
TGTGCCAGCAGCGGCACCACCAATGAGCAGTACTTC
>TRBD2|TRBJ2-3|TRBV4-3|.
CASSQDLPSGRAWPDTQYF
TGCGCCAGCAGCCAAGATTTGCCTAGCGGGAGGGCCTGGCCAGATACGCAGTATTTT
>.|TRBJ2-3|TRBV4-2|.
CASSPDRDAQYF
TGTGCCAGCAGCCCGGATCGAGATGCGCAGTATTTT
>.|TRBJ2-1|TRBV6-5|few
CASRRPPTTEQFF
TGTGCCAGCAGACGACCCCCGACCACTGAGCAGTTCTTC
>TRBD2|TRBJ2-7|TRBV6-2/TRBV6-3|.
CASSEGTSGISYEQYF
TGTGCCAGCAGCGAGGGGACTAGCGGGATTTCCTACGAGCAGTACTTC
>.|TRBJ2-3|TRBV7-6|.
CASSPRSDTQYF
TGTGCCAGCAGCCCCCGGTCAGATACGCAGTATTTT
>TRBD1|TRBJ1-6|TRBV20-1|.
CSAKAGQGGSPLHF
TGCAGTGCTAAGGCGGGACAGGGGGGTTCACCCCTCCACTTT
>TRBD1|TRBJ1-2|TRBV5-1|few
CASSLVGQYDGYTF
TGCGCCAGCAGCTTGGTGGGACAGTACGATGGCTACACCTTC
>.|TRBJ2-1|TRBV20-1|.
CSARGSLDYNEQFF
TGCAGTGCTAGAGGTTCCCTAGACTACAATGAGCAGTTCTTC
>.|TRBJ2-1|TRBV29-1|few
CSVGTNYNEQFF
TGCAGCGTCGGGACAAACTACAATGAGCAGTTCTTC
>.|TRBJ2-5|TRBV7-2|few
CASSLGASEQETQYF
TGTGCCAGCAGCTTAGGGGCCAGCGAACAAGAGACCCAGTACTTC
>.|TRBJ2-1|TRBV5-1|once
CASSLVLGGSNEQFF
TGCGCCAGCAGCTTAGTTTTAGGGGGGAGCAATGAGCAGTTCTTC
>.|TRBJ1-5|TRBV6-2/TRBV6-3|few
CASSYGQGINQPQHF
TGTGCCAGCAGTTACGGGCAGGGGATTAATCAGCCCCAGCATTTT
>.|TRBJ1-4|TRBV28|few
CASSPSGDNEKLFF
TGTGCCAGCAGCCCATCGGGAGATAATGAAAAACTGTTTTTT
>TRBD1|TRBJ2-7|TRBV6-5|.
CASSYSGIQGRSYEQYF
TGTGCCAGCAGTTACTCGGGCATACAGGGGCGCTCCTACGAGCAGTACTTC
>.|TRBJ2-1|TRBV7-9|.
CASSTRLDYNEQFF
TGTGCCAGCAGCACCCGACTAGATTACAATGAGCAGTTCTTC
>TRBD1|TRBJ2-7|TRBV7-2|.
CASSTYRDRGDEQYF
TGTGCCAGCAGCACCTACCGGGACAGGGGAGACGAGCAGTACTTC
>.|TRBJ1-6|TRBV7-2|.
CASSLLGHNSPLHF
TGTGCCAGCAGCTTATTAGGGCACAATTCACCCCTCCACTTT
>.|TRBJ1-2|TRBV7-2|few
CASSFRFGGNYGYTF
TGTGCCAGCAGCTTTAGATTCGGCGGGAACTATGGCTACACCTTC
>TRBD1|TRBJ2-2|TRBV12-3/TRBV12-4|few
CASTPDRGRTGELFF
TGTGCCAGCACCCCGGACAGGGGGCGCACCGGGGAGCTGTTTTTT
>.|TRBJ1-2|TRBV15|.
CATSRDNSRFYGYTF
TGTGCCACCAGCAGAGATAACTCCAGGTTCTATGGCTACACCTTC
>.|TRBJ1-6|TRBV20-1|few
CSARTISGTSDSPLHF
TGCAGTGCTAGAACCATATCCGGGACATCGGATTCACCCCTCCACTTT
>.|TRBJ1-3|TRBV20-1|.
CSAAPYRVRGNTIYF
TGCAGTGCTGCTCCATACAGGGTTCGTGGAAACACCATATATTTT
>.|TRBJ1-6|TRBV28|.
CASSPLDHPTPLHF
TGTGCCAGCAGTCCCCTTGACCACCCGACTCCCCTCCACTTT